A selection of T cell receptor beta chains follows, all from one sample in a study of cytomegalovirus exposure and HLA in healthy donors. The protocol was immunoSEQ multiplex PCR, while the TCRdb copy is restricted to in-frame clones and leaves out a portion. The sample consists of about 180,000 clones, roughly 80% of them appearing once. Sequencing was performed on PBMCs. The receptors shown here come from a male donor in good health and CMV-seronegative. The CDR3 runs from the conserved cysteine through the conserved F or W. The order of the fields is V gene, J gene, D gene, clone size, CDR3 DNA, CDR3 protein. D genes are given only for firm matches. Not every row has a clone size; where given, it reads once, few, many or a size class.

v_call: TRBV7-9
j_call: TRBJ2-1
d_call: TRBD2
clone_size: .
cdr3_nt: TGTTCCAGCAGCTTAGGGCGGGAGAGAGATGAGCAGTTCTTC
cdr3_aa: CSSSLGRERDEQFF

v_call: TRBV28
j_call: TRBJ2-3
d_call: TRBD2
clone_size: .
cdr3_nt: TGTGCCAGCAGTTTATTGCTAGCGGGGGGGCTAGATACGCAGTATTTT
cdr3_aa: CASSLLLAGGLDTQYF

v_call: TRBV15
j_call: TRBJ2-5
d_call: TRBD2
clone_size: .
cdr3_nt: TGTGCCACCAGCAGGGGAGCGGGGCGTCAGGAGACCCAGTACTTC
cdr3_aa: CATSRGAGRQETQYF

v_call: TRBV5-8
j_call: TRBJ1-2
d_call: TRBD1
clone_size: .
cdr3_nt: TGTGCCAGCAGCTTGTTCGGACAGGGGGTCCCCTATGGCTACACCTTC
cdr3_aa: CASSLFGQGVPYGYTF

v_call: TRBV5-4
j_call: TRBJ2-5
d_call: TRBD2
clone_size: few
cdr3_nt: TGTGCCAGCAGCCAGACCGGGACTAGCGGGACCCAGTACTTC
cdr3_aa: CASSQTGTSGTQYF

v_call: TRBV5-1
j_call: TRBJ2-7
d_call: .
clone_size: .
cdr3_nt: TGCGCCAGCAGCTTGAGAGGGGGTACCTACGAGCAGTACTTC
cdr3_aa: CASSLRGGTYEQYF

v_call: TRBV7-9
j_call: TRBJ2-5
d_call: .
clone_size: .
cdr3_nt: TGTGCCAGCAGCTTACCCCCAGCCAGGCCCCAGTACTTC
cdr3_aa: CASSLPPARPQYF

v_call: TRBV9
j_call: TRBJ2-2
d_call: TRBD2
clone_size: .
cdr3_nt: TGTGCCAGCAGCGTACTAGCGGAGCAAACCGGGGAGCTGTTTTTT
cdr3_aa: CASSVLAEQTGELFF

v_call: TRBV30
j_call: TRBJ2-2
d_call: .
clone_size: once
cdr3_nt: TGTGCCTGGAACGACCCTTGGCGGGGGAACACCGGGGAGCTGTTTTTT
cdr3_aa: CAWNDPWRGNTGELFF

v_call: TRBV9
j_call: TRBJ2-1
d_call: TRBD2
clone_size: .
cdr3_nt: TGTGCCAGCAGCGAAGCGGGAGGGCCGGATGAGCAGTTCTTC
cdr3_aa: CASSEAGGPDEQFF

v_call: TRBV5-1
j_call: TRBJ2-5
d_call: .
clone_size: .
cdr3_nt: TGCGCCAGCAGCTTGACAGGCCCCCAAGAGACCCAGTACTTC
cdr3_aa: CASSLTGPQETQYF

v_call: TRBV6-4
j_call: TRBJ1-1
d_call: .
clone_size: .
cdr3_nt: TGTGCCAGCAGTGATACAGGGCGTGGTAGCACTGAAGCTTTCTTT
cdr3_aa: CASSDTGRGSTEAFF

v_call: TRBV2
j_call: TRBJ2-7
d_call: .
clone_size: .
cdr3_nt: TGTGCCAGCAGTGAAAAGGGGCACAGATCCTACGAGCAGTACTTC
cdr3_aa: CASSEKGHRSYEQYF

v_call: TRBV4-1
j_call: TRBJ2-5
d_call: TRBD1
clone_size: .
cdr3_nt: TGCGCCAGCAGCCAAACCGGGACAGGGGTAGAGACCCAGTACTTC
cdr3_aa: CASSQTGTGVETQYF

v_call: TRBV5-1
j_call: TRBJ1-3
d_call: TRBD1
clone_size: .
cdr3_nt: TGCGCCAGCAGCCCCGGGACAGGGTCTGGAAACACCATATATTTT
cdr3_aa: CASSPGTGSGNTIYF

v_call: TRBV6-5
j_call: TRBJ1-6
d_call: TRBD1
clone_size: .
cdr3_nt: TGTGCCAGCAGAACAGGGGCCAGGAATTCACCCCTCCACTTT
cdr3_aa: CASRTGARNSPLHF

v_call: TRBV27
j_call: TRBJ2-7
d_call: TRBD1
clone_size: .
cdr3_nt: TGTGCCAGCCAAGGGACAGCACCCTCCTACGAGCAGTACTTC
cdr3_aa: CASQGTAPSYEQYF

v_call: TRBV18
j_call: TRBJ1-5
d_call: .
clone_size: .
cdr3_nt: TGTGCCAGCTCACCTCCCTCTTATAACAGGGTAATTCCCCAGCATTTT
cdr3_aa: CASSPPSYNRVIPQHF

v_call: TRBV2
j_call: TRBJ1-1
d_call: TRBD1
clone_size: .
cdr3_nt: TGTGCCAGCAAATACAGGGGACACGACACTGAAGCTTTCTTT
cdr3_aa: CASKYRGHDTEAFF

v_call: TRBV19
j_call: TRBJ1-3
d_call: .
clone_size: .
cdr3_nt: TGTGCCAGTAGTATGGAAGGACAGCTCTCTGGAAACACCATATATTTT
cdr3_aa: CASSMEGQLSGNTIYF

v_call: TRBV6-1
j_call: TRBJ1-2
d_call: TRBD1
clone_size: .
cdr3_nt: TGTGCCAGCAGTGAGGCCGGGACAGCTAACTATGGCTACACCTTC
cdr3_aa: CASSEAGTANYGYTF

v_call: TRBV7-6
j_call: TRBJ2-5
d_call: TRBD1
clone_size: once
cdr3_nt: TGTGCCAGCAGCCCACGGACAGGGAGCACAAGAGAGACCCAGTACTTC
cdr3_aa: CASSPRTGSTRETQYF

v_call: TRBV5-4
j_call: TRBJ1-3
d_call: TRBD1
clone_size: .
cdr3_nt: TGTGCCAGCAGCCGGACAGGGGTCCCCAACACCATATATTTT
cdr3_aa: CASSRTGVPNTIYF

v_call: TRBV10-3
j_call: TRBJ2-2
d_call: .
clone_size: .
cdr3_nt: TGTGCCATCAGTGAGGACAGGTACACCGGGGAGCTGTTTTTT
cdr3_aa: CAISEDRYTGELFF

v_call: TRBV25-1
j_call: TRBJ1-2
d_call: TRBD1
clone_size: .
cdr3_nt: TGTGCCAGCAGCCCTCCCGGGACAGGGATCTATGGCTACACCTTC
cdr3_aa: CASSPPGTGIYGYTF

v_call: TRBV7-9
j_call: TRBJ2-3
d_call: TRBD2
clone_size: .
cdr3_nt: TGTGCCAGCAGCGACGAACGGGAGGTGGTGTCGGATACGCAGTATTTT
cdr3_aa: CASSDEREVVSDTQYF

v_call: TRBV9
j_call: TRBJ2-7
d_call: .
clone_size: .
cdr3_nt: TGTGCCAGCAGCTTGACGGGGGAGCAGTACTTC
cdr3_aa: CASSLTGEQYF

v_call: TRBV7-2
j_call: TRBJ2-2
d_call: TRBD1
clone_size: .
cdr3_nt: TGTGCCAGCAGCCGGGACAGGGGGCCAGGGGGGGAGCTGTTTTTT
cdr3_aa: CASSRDRGPGGELFF

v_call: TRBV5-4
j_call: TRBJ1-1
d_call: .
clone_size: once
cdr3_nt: TGTGCCAGCAGCCGGGATACAGGGAAGAACACTGAAGCTTTCTTT
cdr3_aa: CASSRDTGKNTEAFF

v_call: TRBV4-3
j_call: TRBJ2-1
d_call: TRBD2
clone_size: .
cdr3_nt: TGCGCCAGCAGCCAAGCACTAGCGGGAGGGGGTGAGCAGTTCTTC
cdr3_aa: CASSQALAGGGEQFF

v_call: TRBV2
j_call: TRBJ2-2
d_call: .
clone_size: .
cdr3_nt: TGTGCCAGCAGTGATTTGCGGGAAAGAAACACCGGGGAGCTGTTTTTT
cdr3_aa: CASSDLRERNTGELFF

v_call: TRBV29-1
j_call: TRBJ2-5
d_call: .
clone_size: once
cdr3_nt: TGCAGCGTTGACAGGGGATGGGAGCAAGAGACCCAGTACTTC
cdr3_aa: CSVDRGWEQETQYF

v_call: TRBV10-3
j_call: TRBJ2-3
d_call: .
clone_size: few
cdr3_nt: TGTGCCATCATGGCGGTTCAGACAGATACGCAGTATTTT
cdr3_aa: CAIMAVQTDTQYF

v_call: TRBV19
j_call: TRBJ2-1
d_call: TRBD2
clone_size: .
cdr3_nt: TGTGCCAGTAGTTCCGGGGGGTATTTCTACAATGAGCAGTTCTTC
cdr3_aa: CASSSGGYFYNEQFF

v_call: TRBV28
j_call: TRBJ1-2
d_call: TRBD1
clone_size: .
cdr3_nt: TGTGCCAGCAGGGGGACAGGACCACAGGGCTACACCTTC
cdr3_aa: CASRGTGPQGYTF

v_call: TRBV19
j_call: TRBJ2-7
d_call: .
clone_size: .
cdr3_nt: TGTGCCAGCCGCCTAAAGTCCAGGGTTGACGAGCAGTACTTC
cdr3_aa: CASRLKSRVDEQYF

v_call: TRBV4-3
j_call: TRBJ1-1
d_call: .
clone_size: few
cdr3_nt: TGCGCCAGCAGCCCTCAGGTCGTGAACACTGAAGCTTTCTTT
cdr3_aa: CASSPQVVNTEAFF

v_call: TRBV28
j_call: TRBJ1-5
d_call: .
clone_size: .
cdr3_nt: TGTGCCAACAAGAGGACACTGCAGGGCTCCAACAATCAGCCCCAGCATTTT
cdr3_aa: CANKRTLQGSNNQPQHF

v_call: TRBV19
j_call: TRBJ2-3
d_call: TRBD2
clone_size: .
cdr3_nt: TGTGCCAGTAGTATAGGAGTAGCGGGATCGAGCACAGATACGCAGTATTTT
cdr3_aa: CASSIGVAGSSTDTQYF

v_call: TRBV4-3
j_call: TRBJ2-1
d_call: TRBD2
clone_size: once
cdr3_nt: TGCGCCAGCAGCCAAGAGTCTAGCGGGGTTTACAATGAGCAGTTCTTC
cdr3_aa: CASSQESSGVYNEQFF

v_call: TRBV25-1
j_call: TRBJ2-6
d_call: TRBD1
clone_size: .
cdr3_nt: TGTGCCAGCAGTGCCACAGGGGGCCCTGGGGCCAACGTCCTGACTTTC
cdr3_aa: CASSATGGPGANVLTF

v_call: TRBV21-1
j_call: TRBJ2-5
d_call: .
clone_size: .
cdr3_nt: TGTGCCAGCAGCCCGCCGGGGAAGCAAGAGACCCAGTACTTC
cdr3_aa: CASSPPGKQETQYF

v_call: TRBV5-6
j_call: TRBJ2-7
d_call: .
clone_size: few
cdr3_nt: TGTGCCAGCGGACTTAAACAGGGTATCAGGTACGAGCAGTACTTC
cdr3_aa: CASGLKQGIRYEQYF

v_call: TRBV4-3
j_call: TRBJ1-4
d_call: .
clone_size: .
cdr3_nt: TGCGCCAGCAGCTCGCCGGGACAACAAAAACTGTTTTTT
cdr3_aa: CASSSPGQQKLFF

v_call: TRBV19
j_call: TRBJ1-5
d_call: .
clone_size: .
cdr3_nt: TGTGCCAGTACCAATTGGGGCGGAGCAAATCAGCCCCAGCATTTT
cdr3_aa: CASTNWGGANQPQHF

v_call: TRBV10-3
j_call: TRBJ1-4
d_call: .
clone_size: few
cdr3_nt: TGTGCCATCAGTGACCCAGGACAGAATGAAAAACTGTTTTTT
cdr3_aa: CAISDPGQNEKLFF

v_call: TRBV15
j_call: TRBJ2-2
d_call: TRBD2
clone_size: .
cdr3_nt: TGTGCCACCAGCAGAGATCCGGCGGTGGGCGGGAGGGCCGAGACCGGGGAGCTGTTTTTT
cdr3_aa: CATSRDPAVGGRAETGELFF

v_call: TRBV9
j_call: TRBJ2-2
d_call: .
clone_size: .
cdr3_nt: TGTGCCAGCAGCGTAGATAAGGGGAGGAGTAGCGGAGCGAACACCGGGGAGCTGTTTTTT
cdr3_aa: CASSVDKGRSSGANTGELFF

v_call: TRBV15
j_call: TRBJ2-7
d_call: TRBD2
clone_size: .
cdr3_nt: TGTGCCACCAGCAGGAACCTCGGGACTAGCGGGACCTACGAGCAGTACTTC
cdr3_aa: CATSRNLGTSGTYEQYF

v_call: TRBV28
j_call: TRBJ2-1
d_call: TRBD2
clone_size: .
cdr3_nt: TGTGCCAGCAGTATGTCTAGCGGGGGGGCATCCTACAATGAGCAGTTCTTC
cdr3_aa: CASSMSSGGASYNEQFF

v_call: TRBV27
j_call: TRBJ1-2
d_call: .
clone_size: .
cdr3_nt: TGTGCCAGCAGTTTAGGCAGAAACTATGGCTACACCTTC
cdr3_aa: CASSLGRNYGYTF

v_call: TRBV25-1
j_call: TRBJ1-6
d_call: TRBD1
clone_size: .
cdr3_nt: TGTGCCAGCTCAGGACAGGGAGGCAATTCACCCCTCCACTTT
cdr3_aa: CASSGQGGNSPLHF

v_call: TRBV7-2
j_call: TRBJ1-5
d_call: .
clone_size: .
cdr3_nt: TGTGCCAGCACCCTAGTAGGGGATCAGCCCCAGCATTTT
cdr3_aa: CASTLVGDQPQHF

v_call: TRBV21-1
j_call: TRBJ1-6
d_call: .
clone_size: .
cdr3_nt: TGTGCCAGCAGCAAAGTTAGGGACAGGGTTTCCTCACCCCTCCACTTT
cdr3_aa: CASSKVRDRVSSPLHF